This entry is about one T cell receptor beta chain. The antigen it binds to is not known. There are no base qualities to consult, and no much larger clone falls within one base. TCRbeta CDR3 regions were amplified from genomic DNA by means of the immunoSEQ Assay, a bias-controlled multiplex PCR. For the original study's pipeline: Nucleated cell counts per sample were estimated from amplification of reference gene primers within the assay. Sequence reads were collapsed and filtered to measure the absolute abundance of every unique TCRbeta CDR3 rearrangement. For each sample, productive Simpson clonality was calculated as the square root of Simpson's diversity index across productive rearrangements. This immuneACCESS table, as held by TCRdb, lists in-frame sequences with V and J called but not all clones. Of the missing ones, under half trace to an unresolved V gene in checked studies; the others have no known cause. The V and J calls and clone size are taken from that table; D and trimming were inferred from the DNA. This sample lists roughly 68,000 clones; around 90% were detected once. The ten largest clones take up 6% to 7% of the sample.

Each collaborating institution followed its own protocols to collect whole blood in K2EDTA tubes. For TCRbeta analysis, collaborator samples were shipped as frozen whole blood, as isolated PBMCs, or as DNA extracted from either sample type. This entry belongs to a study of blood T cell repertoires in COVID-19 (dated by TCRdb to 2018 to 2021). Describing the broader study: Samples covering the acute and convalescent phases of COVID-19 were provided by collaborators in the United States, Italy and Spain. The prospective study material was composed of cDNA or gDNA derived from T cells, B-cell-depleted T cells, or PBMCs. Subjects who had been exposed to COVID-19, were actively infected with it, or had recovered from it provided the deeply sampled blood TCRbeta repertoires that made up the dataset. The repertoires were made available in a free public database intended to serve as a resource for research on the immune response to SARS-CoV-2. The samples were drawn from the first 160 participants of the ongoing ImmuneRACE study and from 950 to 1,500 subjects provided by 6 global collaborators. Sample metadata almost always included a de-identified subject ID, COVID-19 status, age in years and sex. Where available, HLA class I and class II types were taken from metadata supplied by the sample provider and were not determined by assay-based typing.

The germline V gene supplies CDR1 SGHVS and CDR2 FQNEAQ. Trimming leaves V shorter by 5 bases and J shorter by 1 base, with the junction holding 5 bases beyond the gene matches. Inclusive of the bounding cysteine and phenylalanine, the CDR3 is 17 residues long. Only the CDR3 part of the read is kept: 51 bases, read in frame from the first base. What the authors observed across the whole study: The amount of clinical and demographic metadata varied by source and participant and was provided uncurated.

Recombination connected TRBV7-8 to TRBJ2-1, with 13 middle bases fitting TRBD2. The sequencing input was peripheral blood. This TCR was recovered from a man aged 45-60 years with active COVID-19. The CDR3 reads CASSLWTSGSSYNEQFF. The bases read TGTGCCAGCAGCCTATGGACTAGCGGGAGTTCCTACAATGAGCAGTTCTTC.